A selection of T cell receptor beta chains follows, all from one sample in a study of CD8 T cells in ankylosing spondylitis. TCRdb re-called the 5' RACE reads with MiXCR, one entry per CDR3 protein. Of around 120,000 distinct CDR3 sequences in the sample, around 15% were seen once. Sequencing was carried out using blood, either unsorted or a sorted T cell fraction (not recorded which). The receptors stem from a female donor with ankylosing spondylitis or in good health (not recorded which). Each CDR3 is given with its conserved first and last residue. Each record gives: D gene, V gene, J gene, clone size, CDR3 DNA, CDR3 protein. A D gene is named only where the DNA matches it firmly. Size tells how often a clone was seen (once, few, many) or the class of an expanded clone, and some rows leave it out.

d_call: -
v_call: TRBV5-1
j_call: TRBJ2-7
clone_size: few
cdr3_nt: TGCGCCAGCAGCTTGCGGTCAGGGTCTACCTACGAGCAGTACTTC
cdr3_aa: CASSLRSGSTYEQYF

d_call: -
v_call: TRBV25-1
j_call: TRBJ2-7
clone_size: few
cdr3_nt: TGTGCCAGCGAGGCCGATTCCTACGAGCAGTACTTC
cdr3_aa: CASEADSYEQYF

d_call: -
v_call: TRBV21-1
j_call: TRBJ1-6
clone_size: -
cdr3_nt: TGTGCCAGCAGCAAAGAGTCCCCCTCGGGGTTTAGTTCACCCCTCCACTTT
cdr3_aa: CASSKESPSGFSSPLHF

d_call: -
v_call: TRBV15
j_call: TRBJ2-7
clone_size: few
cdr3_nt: TGTGCCACCAGCAGAGGAGGGACGGCGAACTACGAGCAGTACTTC
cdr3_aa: CATSRGGTANYEQYF

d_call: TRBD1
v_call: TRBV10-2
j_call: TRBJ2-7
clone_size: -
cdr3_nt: TGCGCCAGCAACCCCCGGGACAGGAGCTCCTACGAGCAGTACTTC
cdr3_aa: CASNPRDRSSYEQYF

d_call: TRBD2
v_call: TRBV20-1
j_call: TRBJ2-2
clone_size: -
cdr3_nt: TGCAGTGCTAGAGATGTTGGCGGGGGTCCTTCGAACACCGGGGAGCTGTTTTTT
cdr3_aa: CSARDVGGGPSNTGELFF

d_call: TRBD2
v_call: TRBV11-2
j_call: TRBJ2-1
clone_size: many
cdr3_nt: TGTGCCAGCAGCTTAGAACTAGCGGGATATCTTGAGCAGTTCTTC
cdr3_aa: CASSLELAGYLEQFF

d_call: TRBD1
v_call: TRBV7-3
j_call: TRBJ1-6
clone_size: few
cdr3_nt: TGTGCCAGCAGCTTAAAGGGTACAGGGGGTCTTTCACCCCTCCACTTT
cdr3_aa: CASSLKGTGGLSPLHF

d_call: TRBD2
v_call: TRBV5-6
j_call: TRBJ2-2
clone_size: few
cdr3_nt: TGTGCCAGCAGTGGACTAGCTCATAACACCGGGGAGCTGTTTTTT
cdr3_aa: CASSGLAHNTGELFF

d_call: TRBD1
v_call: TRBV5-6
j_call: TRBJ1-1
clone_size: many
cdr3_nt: TGTGCCAGCAGCATAGGGACAGGGGAAGCTTTCTTT
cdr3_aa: CASSIGTGEAFF

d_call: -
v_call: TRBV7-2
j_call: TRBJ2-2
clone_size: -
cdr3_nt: TGTGCCAGCAGCCGGGACCCCACAACCGGGGAGCTGTTTTTT
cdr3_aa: CASSRDPTTGELFF

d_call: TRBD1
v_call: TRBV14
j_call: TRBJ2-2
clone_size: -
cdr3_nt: TGTGCCAGCAGCAGGACAGGGTATGAGACCGGGGAGCTGTTTTTT
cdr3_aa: CASSRTGYETGELFF

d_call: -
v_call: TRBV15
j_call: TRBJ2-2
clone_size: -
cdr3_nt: TGTGCCACCAGCACGGGGGACTCGAACACCGGGGAGCTGTTTTTT
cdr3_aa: CATSTGDSNTGELFF

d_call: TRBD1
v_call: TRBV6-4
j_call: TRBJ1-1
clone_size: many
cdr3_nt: TGTGCCAGCAGTGGCGCCGGACAGGGTGACACTGAAGCTTTCTTT
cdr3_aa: CASSGAGQGDTEAFF

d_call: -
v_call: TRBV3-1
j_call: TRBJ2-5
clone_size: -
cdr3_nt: TGTGCCAGCAGCCTACGGGCCAGCGGGCGTACCAAAGAGACCCAGTACTTC
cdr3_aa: CASSLRASGRTKETQYF

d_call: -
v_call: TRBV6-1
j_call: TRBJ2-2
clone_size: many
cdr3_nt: TGTGCCAGCAGTGGGGGGAATGGGCCCGGGGAGCTGTTTTTT
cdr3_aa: CASSGGNGPGELFF

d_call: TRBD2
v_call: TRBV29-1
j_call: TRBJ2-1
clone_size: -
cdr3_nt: TGCAGCTTACCCCGAGCGGGAGGCTCCAATGAGCAGTTCTTC
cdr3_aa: CSLPRAGGSNEQFF

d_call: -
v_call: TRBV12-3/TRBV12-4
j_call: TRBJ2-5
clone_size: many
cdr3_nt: TGTGCCAGCAGTTTGGTGGCGTACCAAGAGACCCAGTACTTC
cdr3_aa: CASSLVAYQETQYF

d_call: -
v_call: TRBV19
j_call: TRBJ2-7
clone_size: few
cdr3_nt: TGTGCCAGTAGTCACGGGGGTAGCGGCACCTACGAGCAGTACTTC
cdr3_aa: CASSHGGSGTYEQYF

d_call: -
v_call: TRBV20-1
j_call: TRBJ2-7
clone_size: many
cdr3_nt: TGCAGTGCTAGTTTGGCTAGAGTTACAAGTGAGCAGTACTTC
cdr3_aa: CSASLARVTSEQYF

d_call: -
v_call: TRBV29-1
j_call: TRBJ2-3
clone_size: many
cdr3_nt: TGCAGCGTGGAGCCAGATACGCAGTATTTT
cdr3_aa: CSVEPDTQYF

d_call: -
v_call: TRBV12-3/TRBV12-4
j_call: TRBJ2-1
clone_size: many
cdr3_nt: TGTGCCAGCAGCTCACAGGCGCCGCCAACAAATGAGCAGTTCTTC
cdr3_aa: CASSSQAPPTNEQFF

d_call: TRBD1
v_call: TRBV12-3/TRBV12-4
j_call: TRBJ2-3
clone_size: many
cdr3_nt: TGTGCCAGCAGTGGACGACAGGGGGCCACAGATACGCAGTATTTT
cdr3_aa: CASSGRQGATDTQYF

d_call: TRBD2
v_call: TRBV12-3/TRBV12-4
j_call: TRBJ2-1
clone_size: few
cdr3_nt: TGTGCCAGCAGTTTAACGCGGGGGGCGCGTAATGAGCAGTTCTTC
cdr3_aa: CASSLTRGARNEQFF

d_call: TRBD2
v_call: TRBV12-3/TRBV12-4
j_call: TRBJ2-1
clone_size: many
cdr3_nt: TGTGCCAGCAGCCCGGGGGGTGGCTCAATAGCGCAGTTCTTC
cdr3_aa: CASSPGGGSIAQFF

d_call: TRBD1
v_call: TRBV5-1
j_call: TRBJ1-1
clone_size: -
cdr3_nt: TGCGCCAGCAGCTTGAGGACAGGGGGCGTCGAAACTGAAGCTTTCTTT
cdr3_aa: CASSLRTGGVETEAFF

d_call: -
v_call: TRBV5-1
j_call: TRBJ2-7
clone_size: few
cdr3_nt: TGCGCCAGCAGCTTGGCCTTAGGGAGCTCCTACGAGCAGTACTTC
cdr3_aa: CASSLALGSSYEQYF

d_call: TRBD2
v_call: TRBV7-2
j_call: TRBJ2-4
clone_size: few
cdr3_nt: TGTGCCAGCAGCCTCGTACTAGCGGGAGGTTCAAAAAACATTCAGTACTTC
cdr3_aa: CASSLVLAGGSKNIQYF

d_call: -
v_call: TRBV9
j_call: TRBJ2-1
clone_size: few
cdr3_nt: TGTGCCAGCAGTAAAGACCGGGCCCTCTACAATGAGCAGTTCTTC
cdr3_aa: CASSKDRALYNEQFF

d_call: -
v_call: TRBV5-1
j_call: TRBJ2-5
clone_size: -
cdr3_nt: TGCGCCAGCTCGTCTTTGCCCGGGGGCCAGGAGACCCAGTACTTC
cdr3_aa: CASSSLPGGQETQYF

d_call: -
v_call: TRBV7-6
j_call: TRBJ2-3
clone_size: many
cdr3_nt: TGTGCCAGCAGCCCGACGGACAAGACATATCTCACAGATACGCAGTATTTT
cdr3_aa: CASSPTDKTYLTDTQYF

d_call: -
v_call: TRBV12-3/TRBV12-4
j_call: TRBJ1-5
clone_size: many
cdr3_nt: TGTGCCAGCAGTTTGGGCAGGCGAGATCAGCCCCAGCATTTT
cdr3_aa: CASSLGRRDQPQHF

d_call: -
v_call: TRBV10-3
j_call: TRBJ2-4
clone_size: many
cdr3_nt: TGTGCCATCAGTCGGACAGAAAACATTCAGTACTTC
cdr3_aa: CAISRTENIQYF

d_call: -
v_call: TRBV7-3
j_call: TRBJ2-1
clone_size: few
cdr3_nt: TGTGCCAGCAGCTTATTGGGCTTCTCCTACAATGAGCAGTTCTTC
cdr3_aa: CASSLLGFSYNEQFF

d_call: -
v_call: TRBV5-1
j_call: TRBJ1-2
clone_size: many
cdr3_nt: TGCGCCAGCAGCTTGGGAATTGGTTGGACAACGGGCGGCTACACCTTC
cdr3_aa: CASSLGIGWTTGGYTF

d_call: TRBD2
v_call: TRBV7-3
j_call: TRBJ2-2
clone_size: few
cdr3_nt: TGTGCCAGCAGCTTAAATCCTAGCGGAAACACCGGGGAGCTGTTTTTT
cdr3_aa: CASSLNPSGNTGELFF

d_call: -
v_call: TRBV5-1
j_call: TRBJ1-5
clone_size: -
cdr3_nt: TGCGCCAGCAGCTTGGGAGGGATCAATCAGCCCCAGCATTTT
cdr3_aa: CASSLGGINQPQHF

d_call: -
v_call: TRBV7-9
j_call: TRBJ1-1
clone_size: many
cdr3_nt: TGTGCCAGCAGCTTAGATCAGAACACTGAAGCTTTCTTT
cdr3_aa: CASSLDQNTEAFF

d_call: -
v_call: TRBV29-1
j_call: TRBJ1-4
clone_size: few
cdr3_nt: TGCAGCGTTGCGCTTACCGGCGGTGAAAAACTGTTTTTT
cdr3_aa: CSVALTGGEKLFF

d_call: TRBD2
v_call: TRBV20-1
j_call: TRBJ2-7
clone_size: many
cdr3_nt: TGCAGTGCTAGAGTTGGGCTAGCGGGATCCTACGAGCAGTACTTC
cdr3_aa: CSARVGLAGSYEQYF

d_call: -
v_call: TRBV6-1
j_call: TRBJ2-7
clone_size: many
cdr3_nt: TGTGCCAGCAGTCTTGGTACGTGGGGCTACGAGCAGTACTTC
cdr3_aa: CASSLGTWGYEQYF

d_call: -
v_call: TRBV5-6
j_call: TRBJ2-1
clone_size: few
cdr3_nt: TGTGCCAGCAGTCCATTCGCTGATGAGCAGTTCTTC
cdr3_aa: CASSPFADEQFF

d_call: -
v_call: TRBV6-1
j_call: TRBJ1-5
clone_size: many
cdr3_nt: TGTGCCAGCAGATCTTTTTTCAGTCAGGGTCAGCCCCAGCATTTT
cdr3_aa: CASRSFFSQGQPQHF

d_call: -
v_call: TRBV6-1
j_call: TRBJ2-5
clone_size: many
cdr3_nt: TGTGCCAGCAGTGAATACGTGGGCCCGTCCGTCCAGTACTTC
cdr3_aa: CASSEYVGPSVQYF

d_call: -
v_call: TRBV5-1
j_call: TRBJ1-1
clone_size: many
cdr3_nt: TGCGCCAGCAGCTCCGGGACATCGCTTGAAGCTTTCTTT
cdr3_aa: CASSSGTSLEAFF

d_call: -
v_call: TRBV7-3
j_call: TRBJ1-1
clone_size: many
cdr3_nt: TGTGCCAGCAGCCCCGCAGGGGAGGTGAACACTGAAGCTTTCTTT
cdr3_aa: CASSPAGEVNTEAFF

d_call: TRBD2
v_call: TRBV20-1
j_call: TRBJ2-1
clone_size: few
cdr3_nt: TGCAGTGCTAGAGTAAGCGGGGGAACTAACAATGAGCAGTTCTTC
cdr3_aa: CSARVSGGTNNEQFF

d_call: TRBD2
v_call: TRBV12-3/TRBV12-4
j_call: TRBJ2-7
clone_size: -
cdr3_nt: TGTGCCAGCAGTAGAGGACTAGCGGTTACCTACGAGCAGTACTTC
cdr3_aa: CASSRGLAVTYEQYF

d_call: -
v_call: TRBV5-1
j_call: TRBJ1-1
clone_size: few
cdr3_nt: TGCGCCAGCAGCTTGGTCGCAGGGCTCAACACTGAAGCTTTCTTT
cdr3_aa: CASSLVAGLNTEAFF

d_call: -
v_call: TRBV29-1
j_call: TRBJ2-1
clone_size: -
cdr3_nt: TGCAGCGTTCCCAGGGCAGAGGACTACAATGAGCAGTTCTTC
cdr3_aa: CSVPRAEDYNEQFF